The 3 T cell receptor beta chains given below trace back to one sample, sequenced in a study of human T cells and chemical hapten exposure. TCRdb re-derived calls from the RACE reads in MiXCR, one entry per CDR3 protein. This table has approximately 400,000 distinct CDR3 sequences, roughly 5% appearing once. As for time point: pre-sensitization, week 0. This sample's treatment: therapeutic diphenylcyclopropenone sensitization with weekly scalp DPC. Material: whole blood, obtained in connection with sensitization to the hapten diphenylcyclopropenone (DPC). These receptors all stem from a woman aged 45-59 years with alopecia areata. Some clones in this sample may be carry-over from other donors' samples.

This clonotype was seen a few times. The J gene is TRBJ2-1, the V gene TRBV6-5, with D possibly being TRBD1 or TRBD2 (5 bases each). Germline V gene lookup returns CDR1 MNHEY and CDR2 SVGAGI. The CDR3 spans 15 residues. V was trimmed by 2 bases and J by 9 bases, leaving 17 bases between them. CDR3 amino acids: CASSYTRGRVSEQFF. The CDR3 nucleotides are TGTGCCAGCAGTTACACCCGGGGCCGCGTCAGTGAGCAGTTCTTC.

In its sample, this clonotype was seen a few times. CDR3 in amino acids: CASSSPTKRTDTQYF. The CDR3 bases are TGTGCCAGCAGCTCGCCTACGAAACGCACAGATACGCAGTATTTT. The chain uses TRBV7-9 and TRBJ2-3; D is ambiguous. The germline V gene has CDR1 SEHNR and CDR2 FQNEAQ (reference sequence). V was pared by 4 bases and J by 1 base, with 12 bases between. The CDR3 has 15 amino acids.

This clonotype was picked up many times. The CDR3 reads CASSVGPHTEETQYF. The CDR3 nucleotides read TGTGCCAGCAGCGTAGGGCCCCATACGGAGGAGACCCAGTACTTC. The genes are TRBV9 and TRBJ2-5; no definite D call. The V end was cut by 0 bases, the J end by 5 bases, with 14 bases between. The V gene's germline CDR1 is SGDLS and CDR2 YYNGEE. There are 15 residues in the CDR3.